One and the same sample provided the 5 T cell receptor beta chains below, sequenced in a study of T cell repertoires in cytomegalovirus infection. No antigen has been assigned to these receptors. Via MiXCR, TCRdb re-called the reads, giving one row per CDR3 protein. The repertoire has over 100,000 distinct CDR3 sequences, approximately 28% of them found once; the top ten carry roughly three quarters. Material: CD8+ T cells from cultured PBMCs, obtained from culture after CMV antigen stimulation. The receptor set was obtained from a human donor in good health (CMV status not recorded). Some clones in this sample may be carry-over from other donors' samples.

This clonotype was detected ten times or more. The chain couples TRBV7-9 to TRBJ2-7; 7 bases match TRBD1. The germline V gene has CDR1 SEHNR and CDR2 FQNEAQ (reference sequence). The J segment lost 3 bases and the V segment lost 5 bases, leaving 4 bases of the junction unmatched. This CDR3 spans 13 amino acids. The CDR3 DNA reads TGTGCCAGCAGCCCTGGGACAGACTACGAGCAGTACTTC. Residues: CASSPGTDYEQYF.

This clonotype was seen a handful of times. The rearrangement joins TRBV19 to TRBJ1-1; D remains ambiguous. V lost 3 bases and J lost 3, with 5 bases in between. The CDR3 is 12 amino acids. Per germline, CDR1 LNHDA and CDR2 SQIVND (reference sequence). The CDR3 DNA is TGTGCCAGTAGTATGTACGACACTGAAGCTTTCTTT. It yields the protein CASSMYDTEAFF.

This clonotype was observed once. CDR3 DNA: TGTGCCAGCAGCCAAATAGGCGGTGGCGGGGCAGATACGCAGTATTTT. Protein: CASSQIGGGGADTQYF. V is TRBV14 and J is TRBJ2-3; D is perhaps TRBD2 (6 bases). This CDR3 has 16 amino acids. Germline V gene data show CDR1 as SGHDN and CDR2 as FVKESK. V was pared by 2 bases and J by 4 bases, with 16 bases between. The full variable domain, with the rest looked up from reference TRBV14 and TRBJ2-3, is EAGVTQFPSHSVIEKGQTVTLRCDPISGHDNLYWYRRVMGKEIKFLLHFVKESKQDESGMPNNRFLAERTGGTYSTLKVQPAELEDSGVYFCASSQIGGGGADTQYFGPGTRLTVL.

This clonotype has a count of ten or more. The CDR3 is CASSLEFAGQGAYGYTF. The CDR3 bases are TGTGCCAGCAGCTTAGAGTTTGCGGGGCAGGGGGCTTACGGCTACACCTTC. The V gene is TRBV7-8, the J gene TRBJ1-2, with TRBD1 identical over 8 bases. The germline CDR1 and CDR2 sequences are SGHVS and FQNEAQ. This CDR3 region has 17 residues. V gave up 1 base and J gave up 8 bases; unmatched junction bases: 15. The variable domain in full, completed from reference TRBV7-8 and TRBJ1-2, reads GAGVSQSPRYKVAKRGQDVALRCDPISGHVSLFWYQQALGQGPEFLTYFQNEAQLDKSGLPSDRFFAERPEGSVSTLKIQRTQQEDSAVYLCASSLEFAGQGAYGYTFGSGTRLTVV.

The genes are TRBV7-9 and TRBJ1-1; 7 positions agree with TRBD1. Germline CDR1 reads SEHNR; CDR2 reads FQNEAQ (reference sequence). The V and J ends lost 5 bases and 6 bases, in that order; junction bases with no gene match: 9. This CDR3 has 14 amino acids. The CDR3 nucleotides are TGTGCCAGCAGCGAATTGGGAGGGGGCCCTGAAGCTTTCTTT. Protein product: CASSELGGGPEAFF.